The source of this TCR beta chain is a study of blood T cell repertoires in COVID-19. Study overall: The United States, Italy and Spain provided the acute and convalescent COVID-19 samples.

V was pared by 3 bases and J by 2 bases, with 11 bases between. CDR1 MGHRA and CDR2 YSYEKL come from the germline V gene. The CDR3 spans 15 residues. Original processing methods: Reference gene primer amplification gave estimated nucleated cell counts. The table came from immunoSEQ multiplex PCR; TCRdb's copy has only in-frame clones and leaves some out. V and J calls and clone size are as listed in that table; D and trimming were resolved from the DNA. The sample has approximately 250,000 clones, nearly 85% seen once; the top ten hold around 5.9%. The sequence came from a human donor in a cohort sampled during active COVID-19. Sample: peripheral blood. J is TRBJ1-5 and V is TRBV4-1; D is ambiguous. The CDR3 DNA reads TGCGCCAGCAGCCAGATTGGGCAGGGCAATCAGCCCCAGCATTTT. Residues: CASSQIGQGNQPQHF.